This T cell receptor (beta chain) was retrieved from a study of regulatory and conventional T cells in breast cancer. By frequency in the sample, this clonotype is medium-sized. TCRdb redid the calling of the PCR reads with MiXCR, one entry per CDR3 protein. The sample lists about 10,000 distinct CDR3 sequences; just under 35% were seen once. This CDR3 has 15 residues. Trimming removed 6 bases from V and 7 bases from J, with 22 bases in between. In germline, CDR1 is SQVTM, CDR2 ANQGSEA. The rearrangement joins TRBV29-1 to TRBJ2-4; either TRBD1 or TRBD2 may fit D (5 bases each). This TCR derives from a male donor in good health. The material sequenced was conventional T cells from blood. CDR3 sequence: CSVGAARASSNIQYF. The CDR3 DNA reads TGCAGCGTCGGGGCCGCTCGAGCAAGTTCGAACATTCAGTACTTC.